These T cell receptor beta chains were read from a single sample in a study of T cell responses to AZD1222 COVID-19 vaccine. The data were produced by immunoSEQ multiplex PCR, yet TCRdb's version contains in-frame clones alone and is incomplete. The sample lists 92,000 or so clones, 89% occurring once. Sequences were derived from peripheral blood, sampled 28 days after the second AZD1222 dose. The receptors were sampled from an adult who received the AZD1222 COVID-19 vaccine. CDR3s include the opening cysteine and the closing phenylalanine or tryptophan. The D gene is left open where the match is weak. The size entry is marked missing in some rows and otherwise reads once, few, many or a size class.

size	J	V	D	DNA	CDR3
-	TRBJ2-5	TRBV6-5	-	TGTGCCAGCCCTCTACGGTTAGAGACCCAGTACTTC	CASPLRLETQYF
-	TRBJ2-5	TRBV30	-	TGTGCCTGGTCCATGGGGGGGGCTCAAGAGACCCAGTACTTC	CAWSMGGAQETQYF
-	TRBJ1-6	TRBV27	-	TGTGCCAGCAGTTTATCGGCAGAGAGCTCCTATAATTCACCCCTCCACTTT	CASSLSAESSYNSPLHF
-	TRBJ1-2	TRBV12-3/TRBV12-4	-	TGTGCCAGCAGTTTAGTGGCCCCATATGGCTACACCTTC	CASSLVAPYGYTF
-	TRBJ1-1	TRBV19	-	TGTGCCAGTAGAATTTTTGGCAGGGAGAACACTGAAGCTTTCTTT	CASRIFGRENTEAFF
-	TRBJ2-1	TRBV3-1/TRBV3-2	TRBD1	TGTGCCAGCAGCCAAGTGACAGGGAATGAGCAGTTCTTC	CASSQVTGNEQFF
-	TRBJ1-1	TRBV11-1	-	TGTGCCAGCAGACAAAAAAACAGGGAGGTGAACACTGAAGCTTTCTTT	CASRQKNREVNTEAFF
few	TRBJ1-1	TRBV4-3	TRBD1	TGCGCCAGCAGCCAAGGCCTACAGGGGAGTAGGAACACTGAAGCTTTCTTT	CASSQGLQGSRNTEAFF
-	TRBJ1-6	TRBV7-2	-	TGTGCCAGCAGCTTAACCTGGTATAATTCACCCCTCCACTTT	CASSLTWYNSPLHF
-	TRBJ1-3	TRBV5-1	-	TGCGCCAGCAGCTTGGGGACGGCCTCTGGAAACACCATATATTTT	CASSLGTASGNTIYF
-	TRBJ1-2	TRBV18	-	TGTGCCAGCTCACCTCTCAGGGAGTATGGCTACACCTTC	CASSPLREYGYTF
-	TRBJ2-7	TRBV7-9	-	TGTGCCAGCAGCTCCGAAGCAGGCCTATCCATGGAGCAGTACTTC	CASSSEAGLSMEQYF
-	TRBJ1-2	TRBV23-1	TRBD1	TGCGCCAGCAGTCAATCGGGGACAGGGCAGGGAGTCGATGGCTACACCTTC	CASSQSGTGQGVDGYTF
few	TRBJ1-5	TRBV20-1	-	TGCAGTGCTAGTGCAAGGGGTCAGCCCCAGCATTTT	CSASARGQPQHF
-	TRBJ1-2	TRBV3-1/TRBV3-2	TRBD1	TGTGCCAGCAGCCGACAGGGGGCAAGCTATGGCTACACCTTC	CASSRQGASYGYTF
-	TRBJ1-1	TRBV5-1	-	TGCGCCAGCGGAGAGAACACCTTGAACACTGAAGCTTTCTTT	CASGENTLNTEAFF
-	TRBJ1-2	TRBV5-1	-	TGCGCCATCAAGACCCAAGGTGGCTACACCTTC	CAIKTQGGYTF
-	TRBJ2-7	TRBV5-4	-	TGTGCCAGCTCCTGGGATTCTGACGAGCAGTACTTC	CASSWDSDEQYF
-	TRBJ1-2	TRBV10-2	-	TGCGCCAGCAGTGGAAACGGGATACACAGAGAAAACTATGGCTACACCTTC	CASSGNGIHRENYGYTF
few	TRBJ2-2	TRBV10-2	-	TGCGCCAGCTCCCGGACTGACGGGGAGCTGTTTTTT	CASSRTDGELFF
-	TRBJ1-1	TRBV3-1/TRBV3-2	-	TGTGCCAGCAGCTATGGGACCGGGACTGAAGCTTTCTTT	CASSYGTGTEAFF
-	TRBJ2-7	TRBV30	-	TGTGCCTGGAACGGGGCGGTCAGCTCCTACGAGCAGTACTTC	CAWNGAVSSYEQYF
-	TRBJ1-6	TRBV18	-	TGTGCCAGCTCACCAGCGACCCGGTCGGGTTCACCCCTCCACTTT	CASSPATRSGSPLHF
-	TRBJ2-2	TRBV12-3/TRBV12-4	-	TGTGCCAGCACAGAAATCACCGGGGAGCTGTTTTTT	CASTEITGELFF
-	TRBJ2-7	TRBV5-4	-	TGTGCCAGCAGCTTGGGACAGTCCTACGAGCAGTACTTC	CASSLGQSYEQYF
-	TRBJ1-5	TRBV15	TRBD1	TGTGCCACCAGCAGAAGAACGGGACAGTTACAGCCCCAGCATTTT	CATSRRTGQLQPQHF
-	TRBJ1-3	TRBV7-3	-	TGTGCCAGCAGCTTAGCAGGGGCTGCGGGAAACACCATATATTTT	CASSLAGAAGNTIYF
few	TRBJ1-5	TRBV25-1	-	TGTGCCAGCAGCCTAACAGGGAGCAATCAGCCCCAGCATTTT	CASSLTGSNQPQHF
-	TRBJ1-4	TRBV6-2/TRBV6-3	-	TGTGCCAGCAGTTACTCGATCCCCGATGAAAAACTGTTTTTT	CASSYSIPDEKLFF
-	TRBJ2-1	TRBV27	TRBD2	TGTGCCAGCACCCCCCGCCGGTCTCTAGCGGCAACTTACAATGAGCAGTTCTTC	CASTPRRSLAATYNEQFF
once	TRBJ2-6	TRBV6-1	-	TGTGCCAGCAGTGAGGAGAGCTCTGGGGCCAACGTCCTGACTTTC	CASSEESSGANVLTF
-	TRBJ1-2	TRBV7-9	-	TGTGCCAGCAGCTTAGCCTTTCGCAGCTATGGCTACACCTTC	CASSLAFRSYGYTF
-	TRBJ2-4	TRBV5-1	TRBD2	TGCGCCAGCAGCCCTCCCCCAGCGGGGGCTGTCAAAAACATTCAGTACTTC	CASSPPPAGAVKNIQYF
-	TRBJ1-2	TRBV5-3	-	TGTGCCAGAAGCCCTATGAGGGTTTCCGGCTACACCTTC	CARSPMRVSGYTF
-	TRBJ1-4	TRBV27	TRBD1	TGTGCCAGCAGTTTGATCCAGGGGGCCTTGTCTGAAAAACTGTTTTTT	CASSLIQGALSEKLFF
-	TRBJ2-4	TRBV18	TRBD1	TGTGCCAGCTCGCCTGTGACAGGGGAGGACATTCAGTACTTC	CASSPVTGEDIQYF
-	TRBJ2-2	TRBV6-4	TRBD2	TGTGCCAGCAGTGACATCGCGGGGGGGCCTGTCGGGGAGCTGTTTTTT	CASSDIAGGPVGELFF
-	TRBJ1-1	TRBV25-1	-	TGTGCCAGCAGTGAGGGACTGATTCCCATGAACACTGAAGCTTTCTTT	CASSEGLIPMNTEAFF
-	TRBJ2-1	TRBV11-3	TRBD2	TGTGCCAGCAGCTTTGGCGGGGGGGTTTACAATGAGCAGTTCTTC	CASSFGGGVYNEQFF
-	TRBJ1-1	TRBV7-9	-	TGTGCCAGCAGCTTAGCAAGTACAGGAACTGAAGCTTTCTTT	CASSLASTGTEAFF
once	TRBJ2-2	TRBV4-3	-	TGCGCCAGCAGCCAGGAATATATGTACAAGGTCACCGGGGAGCTGTTTTTT	CASSQEYMYKVTGELFF
-	TRBJ1-1	TRBV4-3	-	TGCGCCAGCAGCCGAGAACAGGGGAACACTGAAGCTTTCTTT	CASSREQGNTEAFF
-	TRBJ1-6	TRBV28	-	TGTGCCAGCAGCCCCCAAGACTATAATTCACCCCTCCACTTT	CASSPQDYNSPLHF
-	TRBJ1-4	TRBV10-3	-	TGTGCCATCAGTGTGGGGACAACAACTAATGAAAAACTGTTTTTT	CAISVGTTTNEKLFF
-	TRBJ1-1	TRBV4-3	-	TGCGCCAGCAGCCAAGATCGGTGGGGATCGGCTGAAGCTTTCTTT	CASSQDRWGSAEAFF
-	TRBJ1-3	TRBV3-1/TRBV3-2	-	TGTGCCAGCAGCCGACGCAGGGATTCTGGAAACACCATATATTTT	CASSRRRDSGNTIYF
-	TRBJ1-2	TRBV6-1	-	TGTGCCAGCAGTGAGGGGTTTGCGAACTATGGCTACACCTTC	CASSEGFANYGYTF
-	TRBJ1-1	TRBV7-9	-	TGTGCCAGCAGCTTAATTAGTATGCCTGAAGCTTTCTTT	CASSLISMPEAFF
once	TRBJ2-5	TRBV5-1	TRBD1	TGCGCCAGCAGCTTGGCGGGACAGGGATCGGAGACCCAGTACTTC	CASSLAGQGSETQYF
-	TRBJ1-1	TRBV18	-	TGTGCCAGCTCACCCCCGGGGACCCCTGAAGCTTTCTTT	CASSPPGTPEAFF
few	TRBJ1-3	TRBV20-1	-	TGCAACAGATGCGGAAACACCATATATTTT	CNRCGNTIYF
-	TRBJ1-2	TRBV4-3	TRBD1	TGCGCCAGCAGCCGCACAGGGGAGGGCTATGGCTACACCTTC	CASSRTGEGYGYTF
-	TRBJ1-1	TRBV3-1/TRBV3-2	TRBD1	TGTGCCAGCAGACCCGGACAGGGGGCCGTAGCTTTCTTT	CASRPGQGAVAFF
few	TRBJ1-2	TRBV27	TRBD1	TGTGCCAGCAGTGACAGGGGTCTGGACGGCTACACCTTC	CASSDRGLDGYTF